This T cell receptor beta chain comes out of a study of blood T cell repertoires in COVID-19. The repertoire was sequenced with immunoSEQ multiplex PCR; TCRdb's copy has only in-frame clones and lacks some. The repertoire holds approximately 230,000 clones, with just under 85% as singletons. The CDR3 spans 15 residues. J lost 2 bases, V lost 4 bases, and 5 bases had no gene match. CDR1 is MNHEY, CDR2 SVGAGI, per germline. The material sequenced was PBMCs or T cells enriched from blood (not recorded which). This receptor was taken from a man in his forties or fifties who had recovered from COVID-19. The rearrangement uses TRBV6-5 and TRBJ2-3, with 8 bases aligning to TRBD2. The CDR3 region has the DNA TGTGCCAGCAGTTCCTCACTAGCGGTCACAGATACGCAGTATTTT. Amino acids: CASSSSLAVTDTQYF.